Listed here are 17 T cell receptor beta chains from one sample, sequenced in a study of blood T cell repertoires in COVID-19. Only in-frame clones appear in the TCRdb table, and some are missing; sequencing was by immunoSEQ multiplex PCR. Among hundreds of thousands of clones listed, roughly nine tenths were seen once. The sample consisted of PBMCs or T cells enriched from blood (not recorded which). These receptors all come from a woman aged 25-40 years who had recovered from COVID-19.

The gene calls are TRBV28 and TRBJ2-2, with 14 bases fitting TRBD2. V lost 2 bases, J lost 1 base, and 12 bases stayed unmatched. Germline loops: CDR1 MDHEN, CDR2 SYDVKM. The CDR3 length is 21 residues. CDR3 in amino acids: CASSLQVWGTSGRWNTGELFF. DNA for the CDR3: TGTGCCAGCAGTTTACAGGTGTGGGGGACTAGCGGGAGATGGAACACCGGGGAGCTGTTTTTT.

The chain links TRBV5-6 to TRBJ1-6; no reliable D call. Germline V gene data show CDR1 as SGHDT and CDR2 as YYEEEE. The ends were cut back, 4 bases at V and 9 bases at J, with 11 bases in the middle. The CDR3 is 13 residues long. CDR3 sequence: CASSGGTGSPLHF. Here the CDR3 DNA reads TGTGCCAGCAGCGGCGGTACTGGTTCACCCCTCCACTTT.

V gene TRBV18 combines with J gene TRBJ2-7; a possible D gene is TRBD2 (5 bases). This CDR3 contains 14 residues. V lost 2 bases, J lost 6 bases, and 14 bases lay in between. Germline loops: CDR1 KGHSH, CDR2 LQKENI. The CDR3 DNA is TGTGCCAGCTCACCAGGCGGGTCTGATCGCGAGCAGTACTTC. Translating gives CASSPGGSDREQYF.

The chain employs TRBV28 and TRBJ2-1; D unclear. CDR3 size: 14 residues. CDR1 is MDHEN and CDR2 is SYDVKM in the germline V gene. Trimming cost V 6 bases and J 9 bases, with 18 bases left between them. The CDR3 loop is CASRERKVRSEQFF. The CDR3 DNA reads as TGTGCCAGCAGGGAGAGGAAGGTTAGAAGTGAGCAGTTCTTC.

The V gene is TRBV21-1, the J gene TRBJ1-1. TRBV21-1 is a known pseudogene. This CDR3 contains 15 residues. For the CDR3, the DNA is TGTGCCAGCAGCAAACCCCGGGGGGGGTGCACTGAAGCTTTCTTT. This codes for CASSKPRGGCTEAFF.

This clone was observed once. The rearrangement uses TRBV3-1 (or the pseudogene TRBV3-2) and TRBJ1-4, with 9 bases identical to TRBD1. Germline values: CDR1 LGHDT, CDR2 YNNKEL (reference sequence). Germline trimming cut 0 bases from V and 7 bases from J; bases unmatched to any gene: 6. The CDR3 is 16 amino acids. The CDR3 loop is CASSQDLGQGFEKLFF. As DNA, the CDR3 is TGTGCCAGCAGCCAAGATCTGGGACAGGGTTTTGAAAAACTGTTTTTT.

This chain connects TRBV28 to TRBJ1-1; 12 bases map to TRBD1. The germline gives CDR1 MDHEN, CDR2 SYDVKM. V gave up 5 bases and J gave up 4 bases; unmatched junction bases: 14. CDR3 size: 18 residues. CDR3 DNA sequence: TGTGCCAGCAGTCCAATAACCGGGACAGGGGGCGAGATCACTGAAGCTTTCTTT. Translated: CASSPITGTGGEITEAFF.

The gene calls are TRBV10-1 and TRBJ1-6; TRBD1 aligns across 7 bases. Germline V lookup: CDR1 WNHNN, CDR2 SYGVQD (reference sequence). V shed 9 bases and J 1 base; nucleotides not matched to a gene: 9. This CDR3 spans 16 amino acids. CDR3 sequence: CARWGRQGSYNSPLHF. Written as DNA, the CDR3 is TGCGCCAGGTGGGGGAGACAGGGATCCTATAATTCACCCCTCCACTTT.

This chain joins TRBV5-4 and TRBJ1-3, with D hard to call. This CDR3 has 15 residues. Germline V gives CDR1 SGHNT, CDR2 YYREEE (reference sequence). V dropped 4 bases and J dropped 0 bases, with 11 bases sitting between them. CDR3 sequence (DNA): TGTGCCAGCAGCCCCACCGCGGGCTCTGGAAACACCATATATTTT. This codes for CASSPTAGSGNTIYF.

This clone was seen a single time. V is TRBV9 and J is TRBJ1-4; the D gene is possibly TRBD1 (6 bases). The CDR3 spans 16 residues. V was cut by 0 bases and J by 8 bases, with 17 bases left in between. Germline V gene lookup returns CDR1 SGDLS and CDR2 YYNGEE. The chain's CDR3 is CASSVEGGTRGEKLFF. The DNA for the CDR3 is TGTGCCAGCAGCGTAGAGGGTGGCACCAGGGGAGAAAAACTGTTTTTT.

The V gene is TRBV7-9, the J gene TRBJ2-2, with 7 nucleotides matching TRBD1. Trimming cost V 5 bases and J 4 bases; bases outside gene matches: 7. The germline gives CDR1 SEHNR, CDR2 FQNEAQ (reference sequence). There are 15 residues in the CDR3. The CDR3 spells CASSPGTETTGELFF. CDR3 sequence (DNA): TGTGCCAGCAGCCCGGGGACAGAAACCACCGGGGAGCTGTTTTTT.

The count of this clone is one. The CDR3 nucleotides are TGTGCCATCAGTGTATCAGGGACAGATACGCAGTATTTT. The encoded protein is CAISVSGTDTQYF. The rearrangement uses TRBV10-3 and TRBJ2-3; TRBD1 is a possible D gene (5 bases). CDR1 ENHRY and CDR2 SYGVKD come from the germline V gene. The V gene lost 4 bases and the J gene lost 3 bases, with 8 bases spanning the gap. CDR3 size: 13 residues.

With respect to this clone: Other DNA sequences in this sample translate to the same CDR3. This chain uses TRBV7-9 with TRBJ1-1; D possibly corresponds to TRBD1 (5 bases). Germline V CDR1 and CDR2: SEHNR, FQNEAQ (reference sequence). The germline V and J ends were trimmed by 2 bases and 2 bases, with 6 bases remaining between them. The CDR3 runs to 13 residues. As DNA, the CDR3 is TGTGCCAGCAGCTTAACAGGAAACACTGAAGCTTTCTTT. Translating it yields CASSLTGNTEAFF. Variable domain in full (rest from reference TRBV7-9 and TRBJ1-1): DTGVSQNPRHKITKRGQNVTFRCDPISEHNRLYWYRQTLGQGPEFLTYFQNEAQLEKSRLLSDRFSAERPKGSFSTLEIQRTEQGDSAMYLCASSLTGNTEAFFGQGTRLTVV.

The count of this clone is one. The V and J genes are TRBV5-1 and TRBJ1-1, with 8 bases matching TRBD1. This CDR3 is built from 15 residues. The trim removed 4 bases at V and 1 base at J, leaving 6 bases unmatched. Looked up from germline, CDR1 is SGHRS and CDR2 is YFSETQ. CDR3 region: CASSDPGGSNTEAFF. The DNA for the CDR3 is TGCGCCAGCAGCGATCCAGGGGGCTCGAACACTGAAGCTTTCTTT.

A note on this clone: The junction and the germline gene differ at one end; a read error may be behind it. The rearrangement joins TRBV4-1 to TRBJ2-7, with 9 bases matching TRBD2. CDR3 size: 17 residues. Germline lookup yields CDR1 MGHRA and CDR2 YSYEKL. CDR3: CASSPLRGGRASHEQYF. The CDR3 coding sequence is TGCGCCAGCAGCCCGCTAAGGGGCGGGAGGGCCTCCCACGAGCAGTACTTC.

The sample holds a few counts of this clone. The V gene is TRBV18, the J gene TRBJ1-1; weak D call: TRBD1 (6 bases). The CDR3 runs 16 residues. The germline V and J ends were trimmed by 0 bases and 2 bases, with 13 bases remaining between them. Looked up from germline, CDR1 is KGHSH and CDR2 is LQKENI. In DNA form, the CDR3 reads TGTGCCAGCTCACCACCGGGACACATTCTTAACACTGAAGCTTTCTTT. Encoded protein: CASSPPGHILNTEAFF. Using reference TRBV18 and TRBJ1-1 for the parts outside the CDR3, the full variable domain is NAGVMQNPRHLVRRRGQEARLRCSPMKGHSHVYWYRQLPEEGLKFMVYLQKENIIDESGMPKERFSAEFPKEGPSILRIQQVVRGDSAAYFCASSPPGHILNTEAFFGQGTRLTVV.

V usage is TRBV28 and J usage is TRBJ2-1; 9 positions agree with TRBD2. From germline, CDR1 is MDHEN and CDR2 SYDVKM. There are 14 residues in the CDR3. V shed 5 bases and J 3 bases; nucleotides not matched to a gene: 2. CDR3 coding DNA: TGTGCCAGCAGTATAGCGGGAGACTACAATGAGCAGTTCTTC. Its translation is CASSIAGDYNEQFF.